The 2 T cell receptor beta chains presented below share a single source sample, sequenced in a study of cytomegalovirus exposure and HLA in healthy donors. The PCR ran on 60 Vbeta and 13 Jbeta primers. TCRdb's table, derived via immunoSEQ multiplex PCR, lists solely in-frame clones and lacks some. The sample has around 140,000 clones; roughly 79% are singletons. The sequencing sample was made of PBMCs. The receptors here all came from a woman in her sixties or seventies in good health and CMV-seropositive.

This chain links TRBV18 with TRBJ2-5, with TRBD1 identical over 7 bases. This CDR3 contains 13 residues. The germline V gene has CDR1 KGHSH and CDR2 LQKENI. Germline trimming cut 2 bases from V and 5 bases from J; bases unmatched to any gene: 2. The CDR3 nucleotides read TGTGCCAGCTCACCAACAGGGGACGAGACCCAGTACTTC. Translating it yields CASSPTGDETQYF.

The chain links TRBV19 to TRBJ2-1; 7 bases align to TRBD1. J was trimmed by 9 bases and V by 5 bases; bases with no gene match: 4. The germline V gene encodes CDR1 LNHDA and CDR2 SQIVND (reference sequence). CDR3 length equals 12 residues. CDR3 region: CASSRRGSEQFF. The CDR3 region has the DNA TGTGCCAGTAGTCGCAGGGGGAGTGAGCAGTTCTTC.